Detailed here is one T cell receptor (beta chain). This sample is drawn from a study of T cell changes during pregnancy in multiple sclerosis. Trimming at V came to 1 base and at J to 5 bases, leaving 7 bases not matched to a gene. CDR1 is SEHNR and CDR2 is FQNEAQ in the germline V gene (reference sequence). The CDR3 is 17 residues long. Clones were sequenced by immunoSEQ multiplex PCR, and TCRdb holds only the in-frame ones, with some missing. Among about 59,000 clones, roughly 93% were seen once, and the ten largest hold 0.36%. Sequences were derived from CD4+ T cells from peripheral blood mononuclear cells, sampled before pregnancy. The chain links TRBV7-9 to TRBJ2-1; 11 nucleotides match TRBD2. This receptor was identified in a female donor with multiple sclerosis, enrolled in a pregnancy study. CDR3 bases: TGTGCCAGCAGCTTAGGCTCGGGACTAGCGGATAACAATGAGCAGTTCTTC. Its translation is CASSLGSGLADNNEQFF.